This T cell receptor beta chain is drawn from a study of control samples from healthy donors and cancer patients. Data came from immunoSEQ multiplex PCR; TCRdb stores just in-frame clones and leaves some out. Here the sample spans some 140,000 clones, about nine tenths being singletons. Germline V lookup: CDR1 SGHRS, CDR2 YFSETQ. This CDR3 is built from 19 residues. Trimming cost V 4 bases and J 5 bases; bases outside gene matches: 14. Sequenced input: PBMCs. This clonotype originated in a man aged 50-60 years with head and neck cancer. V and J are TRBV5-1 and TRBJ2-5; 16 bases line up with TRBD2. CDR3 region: CASSITPGLAGGRLETQYF. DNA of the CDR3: TGCGCCAGCAGCATCACCCCGGGACTAGCGGGGGGGCGATTGGAGACCCAGTACTTC.